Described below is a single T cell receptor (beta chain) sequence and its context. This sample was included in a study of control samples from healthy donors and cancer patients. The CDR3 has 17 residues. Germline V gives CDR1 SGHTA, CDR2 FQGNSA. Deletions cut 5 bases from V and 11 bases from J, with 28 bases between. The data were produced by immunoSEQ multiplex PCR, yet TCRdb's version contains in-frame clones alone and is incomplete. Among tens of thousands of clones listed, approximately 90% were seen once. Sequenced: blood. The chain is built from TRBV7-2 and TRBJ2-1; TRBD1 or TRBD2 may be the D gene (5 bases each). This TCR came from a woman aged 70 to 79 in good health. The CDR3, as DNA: TGTGCCAGCAGCCTAGATTCAAGTGGGACCGCTATTGCAAAGCAGTTCTTC. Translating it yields CASSLDSSGTAIAKQFF.